These 5 T cell receptor beta chains came from one sample sequenced in a study of graft-versus-host responses after intestinal transplantation listed by TCRdb under 2021. Preparation of the library involved the immunoSEQ multiplex PCR assay. TCRdb limited this immuneACCESS table to in-frame rearrangements with V and J called. A share of clones is missing; checked studies link under half to unresolved V genes, and the rest is unexplained. This sample is represented by 14,000 to 15,000 clones; 59% of them were singletons. The ten most abundant clones make up around 13% of the sample. Intraepithelial and lamina propria lymphocytes were isolated from graft specimens using dithiothreitol, EDTA incubations and collagenase D digestion. The specimen was ileum tissue, collected 524 days after transplant. All receptors come from a human patient who received an intestinal transplant, so some T cells may come from the graft donor.

The chain joins TRBV19 to TRBJ1-1; 7 bases agree with TRBD1. The CDR3 length is 14 residues. The J segment lost 0 bases and the V segment lost 6 bases, leaving 4 bases of the junction unmatched. The germline V gene encodes CDR1 LNHDA and CDR2 SQIVND (reference sequence). CDR3 amino acids: CASSFRGMNTEAFF. CDR3 DNA: TGTGCCAGTAGCTTCAGGGGGATGAACACTGAAGCTTTCTTT.

This clone has just a few counts. The chain has TRBV10-2 and TRBJ1-4, with 9 positions matching TRBD1. V was clipped by 0 bases and J by 7 bases; unmatched bases: 6. Germline CDR1 is WSHSY and CDR2 is SAAADI. This CDR3 is built from 16 residues. CDR3 residues: CASSESTGDRAEKLFF. The CDR3 bases are TGCGCCAGCAGTGAGTCGACCGGGGACAGGGCTGAAAAACTGTTTTTT.

This clone was seen more than once but under ten times. The V and J genes are TRBV5-1 and TRBJ1-6; D not resolved. The CDR3 is made up of 14 amino acids. Trimming pared 5 bases from V and 4 bases from J, leaving 10 bases between. Germline values: CDR1 SGHRS, CDR2 YFSETQ. The CDR3 loop reads CASRILQYNSPLHF. CDR3 in DNA: TGCGCCAGCAGAATATTACAGTATAATTCACCCCTCCACTTT.

V is TRBV4-3 and J is TRBJ2-3; tentatively, D is TRBD2 (6 bases). The CDR3 has 18 residues. Germline V lookup: CDR1 LGHNA, CDR2 YSLEER. The germline V and J ends were trimmed by 0 bases and 0 bases, with 16 bases remaining between them. Here the CDR3 reads CASSQDGVGGTSTDTQYF. The CDR3 bases are TGCGCCAGCAGCCAAGACGGGGTCGGCGGGACTAGCACAGATACGCAGTATTTT.

The chain carries TRBV5-1 and TRBJ2-3, with 10 nucleotides matching TRBD2. V shed 7 bases, J shed 2 bases, and the junction held 7 bases outside the gene matches. The CDR3 has 15 amino acids. The germline gives CDR1 SGHRS, CDR2 YFSETQ. For the CDR3, the DNA is TGCGCCAGCGCTTTAGCGGGGGGTGACACAGATACGCAGTATTTT. Translation gives CASALAGGDTDTQYF.